The 21 T cell receptor beta chains below all came from one sample that was sequenced in a study of OX40 agonist ivuxolimab in advanced cancers. The library was obtained by the immunoSEQ multiplex PCR assay. TCRdb obtained this table from immuneACCESS and retained in-frame rearrangements with V and J assigned. These tables miss some clones; where compared with another copy, unresolved V genes account for less than half of the shortfall, and the remainder is unexplained. The table for this sample lists approximately 59,000 clones; 75% to 90% of them were counted only once. The leading ten clones occupy about 2% of the sample. Here the sequenced sample was CD4+ or CD8+ T cells sorted from blood, taken in a trial of the OX40 agonist ivuxolimab. The receptors shown here come from an adult with an advanced solid tumor such as melanoma, head and neck, liver or kidney cancer.

This rearrangement joins TRBV10-3 to TRBJ2-1; 9 bases are shared with TRBD2. CDR3 length: 13 residues. Germline V gives CDR1 ENHRY, CDR2 SYGVKD. J lost 5 bases, V lost 9 bases, and 5 bases had no gene match. CDR3 bases: TGTGCCATAGCGGGGGGACCCGACAATGAGCAGTTCTTC. This codes for CAIAGGPDNEQFF.

The chain is built from TRBV29-1 and TRBJ2-7; 8 nucleotides align to TRBD1. The CDR3 runs to 12 residues. Losses at the gene ends were 2 bases for V and 6 bases for J; bases not matched to a gene: 3. Germline lookup yields CDR1 SQVTM and CDR2 ANQGSEA. The CDR3 DNA sequence: TGCAGCGTTGAAAGACAGGGGAGCGAGCAGTACTTC. It is translated as CSVERQGSEQYF.

This clone was seen only once. The chain has TRBV30 and TRBJ2-5; perhaps D is TRBD1 or TRBD2 (5 bases each). Trimming took 1 base from V and 3 from J, leaving 9 bases between them. The germline CDR1 and CDR2 sequences are GTSNPN and SVGIG (reference sequence). This CDR3 is built from 13 residues. The CDR3 coding sequence is TGTGCCTGGAGTGCGGGGACCAAAGAGACCCAGTACTTC. This codes for CAWSAGTKETQYF. Variable domain in full (rest from reference TRBV30 and TRBJ2-5): SQTIHQWPATLVQPVGSPLSLECTVEGTSNPNLYWYRQAAGRGLQLLFYSVGIGQISSEVPQNLSASRPQDRQFILSSKKLLLSDSGFYLCAWSAGTKETQYFGPGTRLLVL.

The J gene is TRBJ2-4, the V gene TRBV5-1; TRBD2 is a possible D gene (6 bases). The germline V gene encodes CDR1 SGHRS and CDR2 YFSETQ. This CDR3 has 14 amino acids. The V end was cut by 6 bases, the J end by 4 bases, with 14 bases between. The CDR3 sequence is CASNPGLRKNIQYF. The DNA of the CDR3 is TGCGCCAGCAACCCGGGACTGAGAAAAAACATTCAGTACTTC.

The chain recombines TRBV7-6 with TRBJ2-3; 9 nucleotides line up with TRBD2. Germline V gives CDR1 SGHVS, CDR2 FNYEAQ. This CDR3 contains 16 residues. V gave up 5 bases and J gave up 1 base; unmatched junction bases: 7. CDR3 loop: CASSPKRLAGTDTQYF. CDR3 in DNA: TGTGCCAGCAGCCCCAAGAGACTAGCGGGCACAGATACGCAGTATTTT. The entire variable domain, with the rest obtained from reference TRBV7-6 and TRBJ2-3, is as follows: GAGVSQSPRYKVTKRGQDVALRCDPISGHVSLYWYRQALGQGPEFLTYFNYEAQQDKSGLPNDRFSAERPEGSISTLTIQRTEQRDSAMYRCASSPKRLAGTDTQYFGPGTRLTVL.

This chain uses TRBV2 with TRBJ2-5; 8 bases are a match to TRBD2. CDR1 SNHLY and CDR2 FYNNEI come from the germline V gene. The CDR3 length is 13 residues. V was clipped by 7 bases and J by 5 bases; unmatched bases: 6. For the CDR3, the DNA is TGTGCCAGCAACGTCGGGGGGGCGGAGACCCAGTACTTC. This sequence encodes CASNVGGAETQYF. The variable domain in full, with the rest retrieved from reference TRBV2 and TRBJ2-5, is EPEVTQTPSHQVTQMGQEVILRCVPISNHLYFYWYRQILGQKVEFLVSFYNNEISEKSEIFDDQFSVERPDGSNFTLKIRSTKLEDSAMYFCASNVGGAETQYFGPGTRLLVL.

This clone turned up a few times. The chain carries TRBV27 and TRBJ2-6, with a weak D call TRBD1 (5 bases). Deletions cut 7 bases from V and 1 base from J, with 5 bases between. This CDR3 has 13 residues. The germline CDR1 and CDR2 sequences are MNHEY and SMNVEV (reference sequence). CDR3 protein: CASKGSGANVLTF. CDR3 DNA: TGTGCCAGCAAGGGGTCTGGGGCCAACGTCCTGACTTTC.

V usage is TRBV19 and J usage is TRBJ2-1; 7 bases are shared with TRBD2. Germline V gene sequence: CDR1 LNHDA, CDR2 SQIVND (reference sequence). CDR3 length equals 18 residues. The junction had 21 bases not matched to a gene; V was cut back by 11 bases and J by 2 bases. The CDR3 region is CALGRDPTGDPTYNEQFF. The CDR3 DNA follows: TGTGCCTTGGGGAGGGATCCTACGGGGGACCCTACCTACAATGAGCAGTTCTTC.

This chain links TRBV28 with TRBJ2-7; 7 bases are shared with TRBD2. Germline CDR1 is MDHEN and CDR2 is SYDVKM. The CDR3 has 16 amino acids. J gave up 2 bases and V 4 bases, and 11 bases lay outside the gene matches. CDR3 DNA sequence: TGTGCCAGCAGTTCGACCGGGGAGGGGACCCCCTACGAGCAGTACTTC. Translating gives CASSSTGEGTPYEQYF.

This CDR3 reads CASSPREGPRGAYGYTF. DNA for the CDR3: TGTGCCAGCAGCCCCAGGGAGGGGCCGCGCGGGGCCTATGGCTACACCTTC. This chain connects TRBV28 to TRBJ1-2; tentative D call: TRBD1 (5 bases). V lost 6 bases and J 4 bases, leaving 24 bases between the germline ends. This CDR3 region has 17 residues. CDR1 and CDR2 (germline): MDHEN, SYDVKM.

The chain couples TRBV19 to TRBJ1-1; D call uncertain. This CDR3 comprises 13 residues. With 7 bases removed from V and 1 base from J, the gap between germline ends came to 10 bases. Germline V gives CDR1 LNHDA, CDR2 SQIVND (reference sequence). The CDR3 here is CASTRTGNTEAFF. In DNA, the CDR3 is TGTGCCAGTACCAGAACTGGGAACACTGAAGCTTTCTTT.

CDR3 loop: CASSRNRAEQYF. DNA for the CDR3: TGCGCCAGCAGCCGAAACAGGGCCGAGCAGTACTTC. The gene calls are TRBV5-1 and TRBJ2-7, with D perhaps matching TRBD1 (6 bases). V shed 4 bases and J shed 6 bases, with 11 bases lying between them. Per germline, CDR1 SGHRS and CDR2 YFSETQ. This CDR3 has 12 residues.

The V gene is TRBV30, the J gene TRBJ1-6; weak D call: TRBD1 (6 bases). This CDR3 spans 14 amino acids. Germline CDR1 and CDR2: GTSNPN and SVGIG (reference sequence). V was trimmed by 0 bases and J by 7 bases, leaving 10 bases between them. The CDR3 spells CAWSVSQGNSPLHF. In DNA form, the CDR3 reads TGTGCCTGGAGTGTAAGCCAGGGGAATTCACCCCTCCACTTT. The full variable domain, completed using reference TRBV30 and TRBJ1-6, is SQTIHQWPATLVQPVGSPLSLECTVEGTSNPNLYWYRQAAGRGLQLLFYSVGIGQISSEVPQNLSASRPQDRQFILSSKKLLLSDSGFYLCAWSVSQGNSPLHFGNGTRLTVT.

The chain is built from TRBV2 and TRBJ1-1; 8 nucleotides agree with TRBD1. The CDR3 is 14 residues long. Germline V gene data show CDR1 as SNHLY and CDR2 as FYNNEI. V was pared by 7 bases and J by 5 bases, with 9 bases of the junction left unmatched. CDR3 sequence reads: CASNPGTGGTEAFF. CDR3 DNA: TGTGCCAGCAACCCCGGGACAGGAGGGACTGAAGCTTTCTTT. The full variable domain, rest sourced from reference TRBV2 and TRBJ1-1, is EPEVTQTPSHQVTQMGQEVILRCVPISNHLYFYWYRQILGQKVEFLVSFYNNEISEKSEIFDDQFSVERPDGSNFTLKIRSTKLEDSAMYFCASNPGTGGTEAFFGQGTRLTVV.

The V gene is TRBV25-1, the J gene TRBJ2-1, with 11 bases that match TRBD2. Germline V lookup: CDR1 MGHDK, CDR2 SYGVNS. The CDR3 covers 14 residues. V shed 6 bases and J 7 bases; nucleotides not matched to a gene: 5. The CDR3 bases are TGTGCCAGCAGGGGACTAGCGGAAACTAATGAGCAGTTCTTC. This encodes CASRGLAETNEQFF.

The chain carries TRBV2 and TRBJ2-3; D is undetermined. Germline V gene sequence: CDR1 SNHLY, CDR2 FYNNEI. The length of the CDR3 is 14 residues. Trimming removed 7 bases at V and 2 bases at J, with 13 bases between. This CDR3 is CASTTEKFTDTQYF. CDR3 nucleotide sequence: TGTGCCAGCACTACGGAAAAATTCACAGATACGCAGTATTTT.

This chain links TRBV6-1 with TRBJ2-1, with D tentatively TRBD1 or TRBD2 (5 bases each). The CDR3 is made up of 15 amino acids. In germline, CDR1 is MNHNS, CDR2 SASEGT. V dropped 7 bases and J dropped 5 bases, with 18 bases sitting between them. DNA for the CDR3: TGTGCCAGCATTTCCACAGGCAGGGAGAACAATGAGCAGTTCTTC. It yields the protein CASISTGRENNEQFF.

V is TRBV7-6 and J is TRBJ2-3, with D hard to call. V lost 6 bases and J lost 1, with 8 bases in between. The V gene's germline CDR1 is SGHVS and CDR2 FNYEAQ. The CDR3 is made up of 13 amino acids. This CDR3 is CASSLGRTDTQYF. In DNA, the CDR3 is TGTGCCAGCAGTTTGGGCCGCACAGATACGCAGTATTTT.

The V call is TRBV18, the J call TRBJ2-5, with D possibly being TRBD1 or TRBD2 (5 bases each). The germline V gene has CDR1 KGHSH and CDR2 LQKENI. V was trimmed by 0 bases and J by 1 base, leaving 6 bases between them. CDR3 length: 14 amino acids. The chain's CDR3 is CASSPPGVQETQYF. CDR3 in DNA: TGTGCCAGCTCACCACCGGGGGTCCAAGAGACCCAGTACTTC. Together with reference TRBV18 and TRBJ2-5, the CDR3 gives the full variable domain: NAGVMQNPRHLVRRRGQEARLRCSPMKGHSHVYWYRQLPEEGLKFMVYLQKENIIDESGMPKERFSAEFPKEGPSILRIQQVVRGDSAAYFCASSPPGVQETQYFGPGTRLLVL.

The rearrangement joins TRBV10-2 to TRBJ1-6, with 9 bases aligning to TRBD1. This CDR3 region has 13 residues. The germline gives CDR1 WSHSY, CDR2 SAAADI. The V gene end was trimmed by 8 bases and the J gene end by 8 bases; junction bases not matched to a gene: 4. CDR3 bases: TGCGCCAGCCGACAGGGGGTGGATTCACCCCTCCACTTT. It is translated as CASRQGVDSPLHF.

This clone was found a few times. This chain links TRBV5-4 with TRBJ1-2; no firm D call. CDR3 size: 16 residues. The V end lost 4 bases, the J end lost 0 bases, and 16 bases lay between the germline ends. Per the germline V gene, CDR1 is SGHNT and CDR2 is YYREEE (reference sequence). CDR3 sequence reads: CASSPPGGVANYGYTF. The CDR3 nucleotides are TGTGCCAGCAGCCCCCCCGGCGGGGTAGCTAACTATGGCTACACCTTC.